This T cell receptor (beta chain) was recorded in a study of T cell changes during pregnancy in multiple sclerosis. The CDR3 length is 15 residues. V lost 6 bases, J lost 6 bases, and 7 bases stayed unmatched. In germline, CDR1 is SEHNR, CDR2 FQNEAQ (reference sequence). Using immunoSEQ multiplex PCR, the repertoire was profiled, and TCRdb retains in-frame clones only, with some absent. The sample includes over 50,000 clones, 93% of them seen just once. This clone was recorded only once. The material sequenced was peripheral blood, taken in the second trimester of pregnancy. The chain is built from TRBV7-9 and TRBJ2-1, with 11 nucleotides matching TRBD2. This clonotype was sampled from a female donor with multiple sclerosis, enrolled in a pregnancy study. DNA for the CDR3: TGTGCCAGCAGGCTGACTAGCGGGAACAGCAATGAGCAGTTCTTC. It is translated as CASRLTSGNSNEQFF.